This T cell receptor beta chain was profiled in a study of blood T cell repertoires in COVID-19. Recovered status in Cohort 3 required two negative PCRs, clearance, or symptom resolution. The assay was immunoSEQ multiplex PCR, and TCRdb's table has in-frame clones only and misses some. The sample holds around 300,000 clones; about 89% are singletons and the top ten take approximately 2.5%. The J segment lost 7 bases and the V segment lost 0 bases, leaving 9 bases of the junction unmatched. The CDR3 is 16 amino acids. Per the germline V gene, CDR1 is LGHNA and CDR2 is YNFKEQ. Source material: PBMCs or T cells enriched from blood (not recorded which). V gene TRBV4-2 combines with J gene TRBJ2-1, with 7 bases identical to TRBD2. The receptor was derived from a woman younger than 35 who had recovered from COVID-19. CDR3 loop: CASSQDRAGDRNEQFF. DNA for the CDR3: TGTGCCAGCAGCCAAGACCGTGCGGGAGATAGGAATGAGCAGTTCTTC.